The rows below give T cell receptor beta chains drawn from one sample of a study of human T cells and chemical hapten exposure. TCRdb analysed the RACE reads with MiXCR anew, one entry per CDR3 protein. The sample has 80,000 to 100,000 distinct CDR3 sequences, 10% to 14% seen once. This specimen was whole blood, taken in connection with sensitization to the hapten diphenylcyclopropenone (DPC). These receptors all come from a woman aged 55-70 years with alopecia areata. Some clones in this sample may be carry-over from other donors' samples. Each CDR3 is given with its conserved first and last residue. The order of the fields is clone size, D gene, V gene, J gene, CDR3 protein, CDR3 DNA. A D gene is named only where the DNA matches it firmly. Some rows have no size entry. The others give once, few or many, or a class for an expanded clone.

many	TRBD2	TRBV7-6	TRBJ2-3	CASSFSGGLNTDTQYF	TGTGCCAGCAGCTTTAGCGGGGGACTGAACACAGATACGCAGTATTTT
few	TRBD1	TRBV3-1	TRBJ1-5	CANSQDRGQPQHF	TGTGCCAACAGCCAAGACAGGGGCCAGCCCCAGCATTTT
NA	NA	TRBV4-1	TRBJ1-1	CASSFVVGGNTEAFF	TGCGCCAGCAGCTTCGTCGTGGGCGGAAACACTGAAGCTTTCTTT
many	NA	TRBV9	TRBJ1-2	CASSVEASNPYGYTF	TGTGCCAGCAGCGTAGAGGCCAGCAACCCCTATGGCTACACCTTC
many	TRBD1	TRBV11-2	TRBJ2-2	CASTQNGQGLGTGELFF	TGTGCCAGCACCCAGAACGGACAGGGTTTGGGCACCGGGGAGCTGTTTTTT
few	NA	TRBV7-9	TRBJ1-2	CATAGRSKLLSYTF	TGTGCCACGGCGGGGCGGAGTAAACTATTGAGCTACACCTTC
many	NA	TRBV29-1	TRBJ2-5	CSVSGRDQETQYF	TGCAGCGTTAGCGGGCGGGACCAAGAGACCCAGTACTTC
many	TRBD1	TRBV7-9	TRBJ1-4	CASSKQGGNEKLFF	TGTGCCAGCAGCAAACAGGGGGGGAATGAAAAACTGTTTTTT
many	NA	TRBV20-1	TRBJ1-1	CSAREQGAPNEAFF	TGCAGTGCTAGAGAACAGGGTGCTCCCAATGAAGCTTTCTTT
NA	NA	TRBV6-2/TRBV6-3	TRBJ1-1	CASSLAYGGGYAFF	TGTGCCAGCAGTTTGGCGTATGGAGGGGGATATGCTTTCTTT
NA	NA	TRBV10-3	TRBJ1-6	CAISDWGTQGRSPLHF	TGTGCCATCAGTGATTGGGGAACCCAGGGGCGGTCACCCCTCCACTTT
NA	NA	TRBV2	TRBJ2-7	CASSEWGSSYEQYF	TGTGCCAGCAGTGAATGGGGTTCGAGCTACGAGCAGTACTTC
many	NA	TRBV6-1	TRBJ2-7	CASRQVPGYEQYF	TGTGCCAGCAGACAGGTCCCTGGCTACGAGCAGTACTTC
NA	TRBD2	TRBV24-1	TRBJ2-3	CATSEPSLAGRTDTQYF	TGTGCCACCAGTGAACCCTCACTAGCGGGGAGGACAGATACGCAGTATTTT
few	NA	TRBV12-3/TRBV12-4	TRBJ2-7	CASSWGQGAYEQYF	TGTGCCAGCAGCTGGGGGCAGGGAGCCTACGAGCAGTACTTC
NA	NA	TRBV10-3	TRBJ1-6	CAIRWTDYNSPLHF	TGTGCCATACGCTGGACAGACTATAATTCACCCCTCCACTTT
once	TRBD1	TRBV7-9	TRBJ2-7	CASRADRYPYEQYF	TGTGCCAGCAGGGCGGACAGGTACCCTTACGAGCAGTACTTC
many	NA	TRBV11-1	TRBJ1-1	CASSLIDWGRTEAFF	TGTGCCAGCAGCTTGATCGACTGGGGGAGGACTGAAGCTTTCTTT
many	NA	TRBV2	TRBJ1-2	CASSDGRGNYGYTF	TGTGCCAGCAGTGATGGACGGGGGAACTATGGCTACACCTTC
NA	NA	TRBV20-1	TRBJ1-6	CSGQRAGTGSPLHF	TGCAGTGGACAGAGGGCAGGGACTGGTTCACCCCTCCACTTT
many	TRBD2	TRBV6-4	TRBJ2-1	CASSSSGGQYNEQFF	TGTGCCAGCAGTTCTAGCGGGGGCCAATACAATGAGCAGTTCTTC
NA	TRBD2	TRBV4-1	TRBJ2-1	CASSQDRTSGGYNEQFF	TGCGCCAGCAGCCAAGATCGGACTAGCGGGGGATACAATGAGCAGTTCTTC
NA	NA	TRBV11-2	TRBJ2-1	CASSLGRGVYNEQFF	TGTGCCAGCAGCTTAGGGAGGGGTGTATACAATGAGCAGTTCTTC
many	NA	TRBV9	TRBJ2-1	CASSVGIGDEQFF	TGTGCCAGCAGCGTAGGGATAGGGGATGAGCAGTTCTTC
few	NA	TRBV19	TRBJ1-2	CASKRTVNYGYTF	TGTGCCAGTAAAAGGACAGTTAACTATGGCTACACCTTC
few	NA	TRBV7-9	TRBJ1-5	CASAPGRHQLGPQHF	TGTGCCAGCGCGCCAGGGAGGCACCAACTTGGGCCCCAGCATTTT
many	TRBD1	TRBV4-2	TRBJ1-1	CASSRTDREGSEAFF	TGTGCCAGCAGCCGCACGGACAGGGAGGGGTCTGAAGCTTTCTTT
NA	NA	TRBV29-1	TRBJ2-3	CSTGTTFTDTQYF	TGCAGCACCGGGACCACATTCACAGATACGCAGTATTTT
many	NA	TRBV4-1	TRBJ1-4	CASSRTDRGTNEKLFF	TGCGCCAGCAGCCGGACGGACCGTGGGACTAATGAAAAACTGTTTTTT
once	TRBD1	TRBV7-2	TRBJ1-5	CASSLEVGGAGQPQHF	TGTGCCAGCAGCTTAGAGGTAGGGGGCGCGGGTCAGCCCCAGCATTTT
once	TRBD1	TRBV18	TRBJ1-2	CASSPGTGRSDTF	TGTGCCAGCTCACCCGGGACAGGCCGAAGCGACACCTTC
many	NA	TRBV13	TRBJ2-3	CASSFGRDELHTQYF	TGTGCCAGCAGCTTCGGCAGGGACGAACTTCATACGCAGTATTTT
NA	NA	TRBV5-4	TRBJ1-3	CASSFRTAGNTIYF	TGTGCCAGCAGCTTTCGGACGGCTGGAAACACCATATATTTT
NA	NA	TRBV2	TRBJ2-3	CASSAGDTDTQYF	TGTGCCAGCAGTGCTGGGGACACAGATACGCAGTATTTT
few	NA	TRBV11-2	TRBJ2-3	CASSLMGPQDTQYF	TGTGCCAGCAGCTTAATGGGGCCCCAGGATACGCAGTATTTT
few	NA	TRBV30	TRBJ2-1	CAWSVPGQSSSYNEQFF	TGTGCCTGGAGTGTACCTGGGCAGTCCTCCTCCTACAATGAGCAGTTCTTC
NA	NA	TRBV6-5	TRBJ1-2	CASSYSQGEGGGYTF	TGTGCCAGTAGTTACTCGCAGGGAGAAGGTGGTGGCTACACCTTC
many	NA	TRBV2	TRBJ2-1	CASSEMGLGVYNEQFF	TGTGCCAGCAGTGAAATGGGCTTGGGGGTGTACAATGAGCAGTTCTTC
NA	NA	TRBV19	TRBJ2-5	CASSNSDQETQYF	TGTGCCAGTAGTAACAGTGACCAAGAGACCCAGTACTTC
many	NA	TRBV7-8	TRBJ2-4	CASSLEETKNIQYF	TGTGCCAGCAGCTTAGAGGAAACCAAAAACATTCAGTACTTC
many	TRBD2	TRBV5-6	TRBJ2-5	CASSFWEGRETQYF	TGTGCCAGCAGCTTTTGGGAGGGGAGGGAGACCCAGTACTTC
few	TRBD1	TRBV11-2	TRBJ2-2	CASSWDRGTGELFF	TGTGCCAGCAGTTGGGACAGGGGGACCGGGGAGCTGTTTTTT
many	NA	TRBV6-6	TRBJ1-2	CASSYGTLGGYTF	TGTGCCAGCAGTTACGGGACCCTAGGGGGCTACACCTTC
many	NA	TRBV7-9	TRBJ1-1	CASSQGPGSHTEAFF	TGTGCCAGCAGCCAAGGGCCCGGATCCCACACTGAAGCTTTCTTT
NA	NA	TRBV4-2	TRBJ2-5	CASSQDYLETQYF	TGTGCCAGCAGCCAGGACTATTTAGAGACCCAGTACTTC
NA	NA	TRBV25-1	TRBJ2-7	CASSAWGGYEQYF	TGTGCCAGCAGTGCCTGGGGAGGCTACGAGCAGTACTTC
few	NA	TRBV6-1	TRBJ1-2	CASLAGLPNYGYTF	TGTGCCAGTTTAGCAGGGCTTCCCAACTATGGCTACACCTTC
NA	NA	TRBV4-1	TRBJ1-1	CASSQVPRMNTEAFF	TGCGCCAGCAGCCAAGTTCCACGGATGAACACTGAAGCTTTCTTT
many	TRBD1	TRBV10-3	TRBJ1-2	CAISPGQGHGYTF	TGTGCCATCAGCCCGGGACAGGGACATGGCTACACCTTC